These T cell receptor beta chains were read from a single sample in a study of control samples from healthy donors and cancer patients. TCRdb's copy holds only in-frame clones and misses some; the assay was immunoSEQ multiplex PCR. The table lists about 150,000 clones, around nine tenths of them singletons, with over 1.5% in the top ten. What was sequenced was blood. The origin of the receptors is a man aged 18 to 29 in good health. The CDR3 runs from the conserved cysteine through the conserved F or W. Each record gives: V gene, clone size, D gene, J gene, CDR3 DNA, CDR3 protein. D genes are given only for firm matches. Size is stated for part of the rows, as once, few or many counts, or as a class when the clone is expanded.

TRBV2	few	NA	TRBJ2-7	TGTGCCAGCATGAGCTCCTACGAGCAGTACTTC	CASMSSYEQYF
TRBV7-9	NA	NA	TRBJ2-1	TGTGCCAGCAGCTTAGGAAGGGGGAGCACCTACAATGAGCAGTTCTTC	CASSLGRGSTYNEQFF
TRBV25-1	once	NA	TRBJ1-1	TGTGCCAGCAAGGTCGGCGGGGACACTGAAGCTTTCTTT	CASKVGGDTEAFF
TRBV6-2/TRBV6-3	NA	TRBD1	TRBJ2-7	TGTGCCAGCAGTTACATTGCAGGGGGCGGCTACGAGCAGTACTTC	CASSYIAGGGYEQYF
TRBV6-5	NA	NA	TRBJ1-2	TGTGCCAGCAGTTACACGGGGACTAACTATGGCTACACCTTC	CASSYTGTNYGYTF
TRBV30	NA	NA	TRBJ1-1	TGTGCCTGGAGTGACCGATTAAAGGGGGGGAACACTGAAGCTTTCTTT	CAWSDRLKGGNTEAFF
TRBV29-1	NA	NA	TRBJ2-7	TGCAGCGTTGAGATAGGGAACTCCTACGAGCAGTACTTC	CSVEIGNSYEQYF
TRBV7-2	NA	NA	TRBJ1-2	TGTGCCAGCAGCTTAGTAGGGAGTGGCTACACCTTC	CASSLVGSGYTF
TRBV28	NA	TRBD1	TRBJ2-1	TGTGCCAGCAGTTTAATGCTACAGGGGGCTAATGAGCAGTTCTTC	CASSLMLQGANEQFF
TRBV19	NA	NA	TRBJ1-4	TGTGCCAGCAATTTAGCGGGAACAACTAATGAAAAACTGTTTTTT	CASNLAGTTNEKLFF
TRBV6-2/TRBV6-3	NA	NA	TRBJ1-1	TGTGCCAGCAGTCTTGTCGTCGGGGAGAACACTGAAGCTTTCTTT	CASSLVVGENTEAFF
TRBV7-2	NA	TRBD1	TRBJ1-4	TGTGCCAGCAGCTTCAGGGGGCAGAATGAAAAACTGTTTTTT	CASSFRGQNEKLFF
TRBV10-3	NA	NA	TRBJ2-1	TGTGCCATCAGTGAATACCGGGACACCTACAATGAGCAGTTCTTC	CAISEYRDTYNEQFF
TRBV19	NA	NA	TRBJ2-6	TGTGCCAGTAGTAATCGACAGGCGCCCTCTGGGGCCAACGTCCTGACTTTC	CASSNRQAPSGANVLTF
TRBV18	NA	TRBD1	TRBJ1-3	TGTGCCAGCTCACCCGGGACAGGGTTTGGAAACACCATATATTTT	CASSPGTGFGNTIYF
TRBV11-2	NA	NA	TRBJ2-2	TGTGCCAGCAGCTTAGCCCCCCCCGGGTTCTTCGGAGAGCTGTTTTTT	CASSLAPPGFFGELFF
TRBV5-1	NA	NA	TRBJ2-5	TGCGCCAGCAGCGCTACAGGGTCTTTAGGAGAGACCCAGTACTTC	CASSATGSLGETQYF
TRBV7-9	NA	NA	TRBJ2-1	TGTGCCAGCAGCCCCGAACCAGGGACACTTCACAATGAGCAGTTCTTC	CASSPEPGTLHNEQFF
TRBV11-2	NA	NA	TRBJ1-2	TGTGCCAGCAGCCCGGACTTAGCGGTTGGCACCTTC	CASSPDLAVGTF
TRBV11-2	NA	NA	TRBJ2-7	TGTGCCAGCAGCTTAGAGGGGGCCAGCTCCTACGAGCAGTACTTC	CASSLEGASSYEQYF
TRBV3-1/TRBV3-2	NA	TRBD2	TRBJ2-1	TGTGCCAGCAGCCGCGGACTTAGGAGCGGGGCGAATGAGCAGTTCTTC	CASSRGLRSGANEQFF
TRBV5-1	NA	TRBD2	TRBJ2-5	TGCGCCAGCAGCCCTAGCGGGGGGATCCAAGAGACCCAGTACTTC	CASSPSGGIQETQYF
TRBV15	NA	NA	TRBJ2-7	TGTGCCACCAGCAGAGACCCAGGGAACTACGAGCAGTACTTC	CATSRDPGNYEQYF
TRBV27	NA	TRBD1	TRBJ2-6	TGTGCCAGCAGTTTATATAGGACAGGGTCCCCTTCTGGGGCCAACGTCCTGACTTTC	CASSLYRTGSPSGANVLTF
TRBV19	NA	NA	TRBJ1-6	TGTGCCAGTAGTATCCAAGGACATAATTCACCCCTCCACTTT	CASSIQGHNSPLHF
TRBV9	NA	NA	TRBJ2-7	TGTGCCAGCAGCGTTTTAAGGGACTACGAGCAGTACTTC	CASSVLRDYEQYF
TRBV21-1	NA	NA	TRBJ1-1	TGTGCCAGCAGCAAAAAGCAGGGGGCCACTGAAGCTTTCTTT	CASSKKQGATEAFF
TRBV2	NA	NA	TRBJ1-4	TGTGCCAGCACTCTGGCATACGGTAATGAAAAACTGTTTTTT	CASTLAYGNEKLFF
TRBV5-5	NA	NA	TRBJ1-1	TGTGCCAGCAGTCCCAGACCAGGACAGTGGGGCGACACTGAAGCTTTCTTT	CASSPRPGQWGDTEAFF
TRBV5-1	NA	NA	TRBJ2-7	TGCGCCAGCAGCTTGGGGGCGGCAGCTACCTACGAGCAGTACTTC	CASSLGAAATYEQYF
TRBV3-1/TRBV3-2	NA	TRBD1	TRBJ1-3	TGTGCCAGCAGCCGGGACAGCCCCTCTGGAAACACCATATATTTT	CASSRDSPSGNTIYF
TRBV30	NA	NA	TRBJ2-7	TGTGCCTGGAGTTGGCAGGAGGCCTACGAGCAGTACTTC	CAWSWQEAYEQYF
TRBV4-3	NA	NA	TRBJ2-3	TGCGCCAGCAGCCAAGATCCCACAGATACGCAGTATTTT	CASSQDPTDTQYF
TRBV6-5	once	NA	TRBJ2-7	TGTGCCAGCAGTTCCCGGAGGGGGGGGAGCTCCTACGAGCAGTACTTC	CASSSRRGGSSYEQYF
TRBV28	NA	NA	TRBJ1-2	TGTGCCAGCAGTCAACAGGGATACTATGGCTACACCTTC	CASSQQGYYGYTF
TRBV11-2	NA	NA	TRBJ1-3	TGTGCCAGCAGCTTAGATCTACCCAGGGCTGGAAACACCATATATTTT	CASSLDLPRAGNTIYF
TRBV3-1/TRBV3-2	NA	NA	TRBJ1-1	TGTGCCAGCAGGGGGACGGTGAACACTGAAGCTTTCTTT	CASRGTVNTEAFF
TRBV6-6	NA	TRBD1	TRBJ1-4	TGTGCCAGCAGTTCGGCGAAGGGGGCGGGAGCTGAAAAACTGTTTTTT	CASSSAKGAGAEKLFF
TRBV6-2/TRBV6-3	NA	NA	TRBJ1-5	TGTGCCAGCAGTTTGGCTCAATGGGCCTCAAGGGATCAGCCCCAGCATTTT	CASSLAQWASRDQPQHF
TRBV4-3	NA	TRBD1	TRBJ2-1	TGCGCCAGCAGCCTGGACAGGGACAGTGAGCAGTTCTTC	CASSLDRDSEQFF
TRBV18	NA	NA	TRBJ2-7	TGTGCCAGCTCACCACCCCGCACCTACGAGCAGTACTTC	CASSPPRTYEQYF
TRBV5-1	NA	NA	TRBJ1-2	TGCGCCAGCAGCTTGGGACACCAAAACTATGGCTACACCTTC	CASSLGHQNYGYTF
TRBV5-1	NA	NA	TRBJ1-1	TGCGCCAGCAGCTTGTGGGGCTTATCCTCTGAAGCTTTCTTT	CASSLWGLSSEAFF
TRBV28	NA	NA	TRBJ2-6	TGTGCCAGCATCAGATCCCCTTTGACTCATGGGGCCAACGTCCTGACTTTC	CASIRSPLTHGANVLTF
TRBV4-3	NA	NA	TRBJ1-3	TGCGCCAGCAGCCAAGGCGTCAGCCAAAGCTCTGGAAACACCATATATTTT	CASSQGVSQSSGNTIYF
TRBV28	NA	NA	TRBJ1-6	TGTGCCAGCAGTTTTGGGGGTACAGGTAATTCACCCCTCCACTTT	CASSFGGTGNSPLHF
TRBV7-8	NA	TRBD1	TRBJ1-1	TGTGCCAGCAGCGGACAGGGGGCCGAGACTGAAGCTTTCTTT	CASSGQGAETEAFF
TRBV29-1	once	NA	TRBJ1-2	TGCAGCGTTGATGGGCAGGGTGGTGGCTACACCTTC	CSVDGQGGGYTF
TRBV30	NA	NA	TRBJ1-1	TGTGCCTGGAGTGTATGGAAGAACACTGAAGCTTTCTTT	CAWSVWKNTEAFF